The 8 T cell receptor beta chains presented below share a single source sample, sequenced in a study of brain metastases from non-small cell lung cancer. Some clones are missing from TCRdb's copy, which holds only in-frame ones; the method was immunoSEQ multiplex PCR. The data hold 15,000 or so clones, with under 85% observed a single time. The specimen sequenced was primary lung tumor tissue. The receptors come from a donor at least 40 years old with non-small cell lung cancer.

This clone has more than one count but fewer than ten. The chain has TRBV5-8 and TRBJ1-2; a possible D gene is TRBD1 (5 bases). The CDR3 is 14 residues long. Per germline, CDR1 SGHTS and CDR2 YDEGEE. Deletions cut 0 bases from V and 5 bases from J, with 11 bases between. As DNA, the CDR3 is TGTGCCAGCAGCTTGGAGGGGATAGCGTATGGCTACACCTTC. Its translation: CASSLEGIAYGYTF.

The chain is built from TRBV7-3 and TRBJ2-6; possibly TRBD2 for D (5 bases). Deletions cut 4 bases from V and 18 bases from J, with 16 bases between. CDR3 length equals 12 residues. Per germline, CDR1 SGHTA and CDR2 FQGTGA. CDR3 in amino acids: CASSSVGIYPTF. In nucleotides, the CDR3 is TGTGCCAGCAGCTCGGTCGGGATATACCCGACTTTC.

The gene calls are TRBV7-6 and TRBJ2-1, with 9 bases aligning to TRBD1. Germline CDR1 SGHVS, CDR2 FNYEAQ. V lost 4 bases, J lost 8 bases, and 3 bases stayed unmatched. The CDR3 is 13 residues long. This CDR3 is CASSYRGPDEQFF. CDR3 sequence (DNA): TGTGCCAGCAGCTACAGGGGGCCCGATGAGCAGTTCTTC.

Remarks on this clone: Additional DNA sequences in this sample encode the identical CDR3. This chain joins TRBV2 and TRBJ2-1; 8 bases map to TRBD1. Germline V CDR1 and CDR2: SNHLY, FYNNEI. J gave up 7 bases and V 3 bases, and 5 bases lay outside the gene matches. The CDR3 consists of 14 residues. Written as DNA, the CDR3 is TGTGCCAGCAGTGATACAGGGGGTCGGAATGAGCAGTTCTTC. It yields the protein CASSDTGGRNEQFF.

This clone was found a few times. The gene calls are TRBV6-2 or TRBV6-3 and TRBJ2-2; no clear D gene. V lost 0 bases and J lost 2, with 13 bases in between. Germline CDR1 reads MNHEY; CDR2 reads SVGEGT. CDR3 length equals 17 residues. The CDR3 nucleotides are TGTGCCAGCAGTTACTCGTTAAGGGCGCTCAACACCGGGGAGCTGTTTTTT. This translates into CASSYSLRALNTGELFF.

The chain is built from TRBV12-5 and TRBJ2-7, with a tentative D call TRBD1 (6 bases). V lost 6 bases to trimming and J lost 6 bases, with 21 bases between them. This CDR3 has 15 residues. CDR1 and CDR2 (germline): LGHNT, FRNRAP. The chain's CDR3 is CASGNQGTPKSEQYF. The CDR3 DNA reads TGTGCTAGTGGAAATCAGGGGACCCCCAAGTCCGAGCAGTACTTC.

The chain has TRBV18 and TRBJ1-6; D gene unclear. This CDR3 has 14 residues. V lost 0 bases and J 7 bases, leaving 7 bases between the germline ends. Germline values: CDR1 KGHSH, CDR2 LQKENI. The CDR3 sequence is CASSPPRGNSPLHF. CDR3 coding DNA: TGTGCCAGCTCACCACCCCGAGGGAATTCACCCCTCCACTTT.

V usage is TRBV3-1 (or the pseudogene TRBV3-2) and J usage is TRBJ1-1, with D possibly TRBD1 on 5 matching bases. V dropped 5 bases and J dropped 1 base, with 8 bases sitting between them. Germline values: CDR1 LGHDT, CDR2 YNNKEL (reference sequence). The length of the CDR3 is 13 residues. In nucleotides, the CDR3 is TGTGCCAGCAGCAAGGGGAAGAACACTGAAGCTTTCTTT. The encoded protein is CASSKGKNTEAFF.